This TCR beta chain was obtained from a study of CD8+ T cells in alopecia areata. This clone was recorded a few times. These gene names are mouse names. The sequence runs out 4 residues before the end of the CDR3; the remainder is reconstructed from the germline J gene. The sample carries other DNA sequences with the same CDR3. Extraction of RNA preceded its reverse transcription into cDNA, which served as the sequencing template. Produced via immunoSEQ multiplex PCR; TCRdb's table is partial and in-frame only. The table lists under 350,000 clones, with no singletons. V lost 5 bases to trimming and J lost 0 bases, with 8 bases between them. The CDR3 has 13 residues. Looked up from germline, CDR1 is SGHDT and CDR2 is FRDEAV. A sort of pooled cutaneous lymph node cells used CD4, CD8alpha, NKG2D, NKG2ACE and other stains.

The sample taken for sequencing was CD4+ T cells sorted from a lymph node. The gene calls are TRBV14 and TRBJ1-1; tentatively, D is TRBD1 (5 bases). The receptor was isolated from a C3H/HeJ mouse with alopecia areata. The strain's MHC type: H2-k. The CDR3 loop is CASRPGQNTEVFF. Incomplete CDR3 DNA: TGTGCCAGCAGACCGGGACAGAACACA.